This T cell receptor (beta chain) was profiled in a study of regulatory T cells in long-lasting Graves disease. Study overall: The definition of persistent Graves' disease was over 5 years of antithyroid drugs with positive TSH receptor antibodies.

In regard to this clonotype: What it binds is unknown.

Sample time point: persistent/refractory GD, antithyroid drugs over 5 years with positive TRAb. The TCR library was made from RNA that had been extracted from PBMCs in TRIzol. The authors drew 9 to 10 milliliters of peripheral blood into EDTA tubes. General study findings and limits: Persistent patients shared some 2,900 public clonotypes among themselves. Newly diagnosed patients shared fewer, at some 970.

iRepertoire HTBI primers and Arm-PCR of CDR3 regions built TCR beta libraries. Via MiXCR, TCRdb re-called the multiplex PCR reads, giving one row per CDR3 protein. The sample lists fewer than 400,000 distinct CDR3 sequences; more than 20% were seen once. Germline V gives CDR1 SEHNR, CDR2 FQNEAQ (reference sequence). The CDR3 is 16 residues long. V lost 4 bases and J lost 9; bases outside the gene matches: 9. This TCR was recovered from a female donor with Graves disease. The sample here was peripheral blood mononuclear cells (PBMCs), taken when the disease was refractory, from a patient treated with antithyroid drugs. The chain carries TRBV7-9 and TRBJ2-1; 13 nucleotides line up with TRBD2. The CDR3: CASSSLAGGGLGEQFF. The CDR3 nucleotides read TGTGCCAGCAGCTCACTAGCGGGAGGGGGGTTAGGTGAGCAGTTCTTC.